The 5 T cell receptor beta chains below come from one sample, sequenced in a study of T cell changes during pregnancy in multiple sclerosis (dated by TCRdb to the late 2010s). Library method: the immunoSEQ multiplex PCR assay. This is the immuneACCESS table as TCRdb keeps it, with only in-frame sequences that have V and J called. A part of the clones is gone; compared with another copy, unresolved V genes explain less than half, and the rest is unexplained. The sample table contains around 66,000 clones; only one count was recorded for roughly 91% of them. The leading ten clones occupy roughly 1.3% of the sample. The specimen comprised peripheral blood, sampled after pregnancy. The receptors here all came from a female donor in good health, enrolled as a control in a pregnancy study.

The rearrangement links TRBV25-1 to TRBJ1-5; D not certain. Per germline, CDR1 MGHDK and CDR2 SYGVNS. This CDR3 has 14 residues. Trimming removed 9 bases from V and 3 bases from J, with 15 bases in between. The CDR3 spells CASTDAGNNQPQHF. The CDR3 nucleotides read TGTGCCAGTACGGATGCAGGAAACAATCAGCCCCAGCATTTT.

V gene TRBV5-8 combines with J gene TRBJ2-2; 8 positions match TRBD2. Germline V CDR1 and CDR2: SGHTS, YDEGEE. The CDR3 has 15 residues. V shed 4 bases, J shed 7 bases, and the junction held 9 bases outside the gene matches. The CDR3 spells CASSPWTGGNGELFF. In nucleotides, the CDR3 is TGTGCCAGCAGCCCCTGGACGGGGGGGAACGGGGAGCTGTTTTTT.

This sequence joins TRBV30 and TRBJ2-3; 7 positions match TRBD1. The CDR3 is made up of 16 amino acids. V dropped 3 bases and J dropped 0; count of bases not matched to a gene: 9. Germline V lookup: CDR1 GTSNPN, CDR2 SVGIG (reference sequence). CDR3 coding DNA: TGTGCCTGGAGGCTACCGGGACAGATTAGCACAGATACGCAGTATTTT. Protein: CAWRLPGQISTDTQYF.

This rearrangement joins TRBV11-2 to TRBJ1-6, with no clear D. V was trimmed by 2 bases and J by 7 bases, leaving 6 bases between them. The CDR3 contains 13 residues. Germline CDR1 SGHAT, CDR2 FQNNGV. CDR3 sequence: CASSLQINSPLHF. The DNA for the CDR3 is TGTGCCAGCAGCTTACAGATAAATTCACCCCTCCACTTT.

This clone was seen once. CDR3 residues: CSVADGTGFGELFF. The DNA of the CDR3 is TGCAGCGTAGCAGACGGGACAGGGTTCGGGGAGCTGTTTTTT. This chain links TRBV29-1 with TRBJ2-2, with 9 bases fitting TRBD1. This CDR3 spans 14 amino acids. J gave up 7 bases and V 6 bases, and 9 bases lay outside the gene matches. Per germline, CDR1 SQVTM and CDR2 ANQGSEA.